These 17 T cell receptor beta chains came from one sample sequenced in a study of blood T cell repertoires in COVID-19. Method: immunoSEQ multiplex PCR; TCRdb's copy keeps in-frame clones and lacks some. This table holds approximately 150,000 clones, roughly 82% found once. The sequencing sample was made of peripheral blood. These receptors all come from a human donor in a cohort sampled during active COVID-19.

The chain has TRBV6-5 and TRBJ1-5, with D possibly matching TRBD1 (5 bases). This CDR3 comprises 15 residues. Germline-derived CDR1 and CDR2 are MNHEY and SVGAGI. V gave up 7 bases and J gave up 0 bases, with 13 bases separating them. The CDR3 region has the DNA TGTGCCAGCAAACTGGGAGGGGTTAGCAATCAGCCCCAGCATTTT. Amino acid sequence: CASKLGGVSNQPQHF.

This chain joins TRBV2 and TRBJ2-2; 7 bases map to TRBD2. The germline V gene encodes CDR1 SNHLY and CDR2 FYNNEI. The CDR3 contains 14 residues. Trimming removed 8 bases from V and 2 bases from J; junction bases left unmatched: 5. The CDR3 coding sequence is TGTGCCAGCCGCCCGGGACTAAACACCGGGGAGCTGTTTTTT. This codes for CASRPGLNTGELFF. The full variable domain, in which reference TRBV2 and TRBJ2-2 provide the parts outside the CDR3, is EPEVTQTPSHQVTQMGQEVILRCVPISNHLYFYWYRQILGQKVEFLVSFYNNEISEKSEIFDDQFSVERPDGSNFTLKIRSTKLEDSAMYFCASRPGLNTGELFFGEGSRLTVL.

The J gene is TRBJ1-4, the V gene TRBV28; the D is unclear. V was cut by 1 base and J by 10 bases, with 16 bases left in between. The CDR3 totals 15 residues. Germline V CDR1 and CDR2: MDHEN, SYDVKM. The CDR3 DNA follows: TGTGCCAGCAGTTTATCGGCGGGGTTTCGGAGAAAACTGTTTTTT. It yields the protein CASSLSAGFRRKLFF.

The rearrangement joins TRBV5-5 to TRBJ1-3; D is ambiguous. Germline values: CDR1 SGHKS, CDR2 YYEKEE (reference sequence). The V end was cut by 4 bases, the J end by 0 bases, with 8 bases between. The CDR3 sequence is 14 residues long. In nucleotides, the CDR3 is TGTGCCAGCAGCCTCAGTTACTCTGGAAACACCATATATTTT. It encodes CASSLSYSGNTIYF.

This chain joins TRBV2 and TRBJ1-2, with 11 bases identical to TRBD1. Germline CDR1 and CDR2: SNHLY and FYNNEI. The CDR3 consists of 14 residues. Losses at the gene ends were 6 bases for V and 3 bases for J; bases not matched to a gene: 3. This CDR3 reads CASRDRGPYYGYTF. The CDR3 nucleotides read TGTGCCAGCAGGGACAGGGGGCCGTACTATGGCTACACCTTC.

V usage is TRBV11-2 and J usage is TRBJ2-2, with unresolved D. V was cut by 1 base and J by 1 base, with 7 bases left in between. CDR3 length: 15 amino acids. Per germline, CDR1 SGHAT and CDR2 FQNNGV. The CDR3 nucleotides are TGTGCCAGCAGCTTAGTGTACGGGAACACCGGGGAGCTGTTTTTT. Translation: CASSLVYGNTGELFF.

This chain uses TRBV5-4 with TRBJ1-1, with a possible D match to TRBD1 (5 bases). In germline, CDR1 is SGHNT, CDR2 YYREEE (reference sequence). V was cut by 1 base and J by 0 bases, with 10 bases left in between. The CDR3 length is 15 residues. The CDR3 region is CASSLSTGLNTEAFF. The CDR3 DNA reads TGTGCCAGCAGCTTGTCCACAGGTTTGAACACTGAAGCTTTCTTT.

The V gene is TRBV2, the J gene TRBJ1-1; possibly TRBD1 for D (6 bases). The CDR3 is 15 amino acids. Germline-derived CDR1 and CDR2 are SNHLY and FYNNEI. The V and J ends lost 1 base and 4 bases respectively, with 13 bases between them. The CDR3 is CASSEDRAFSTEAFF. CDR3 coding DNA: TGTGCCAGCAGTGAAGACAGGGCATTTAGCACTGAAGCTTTCTTT.

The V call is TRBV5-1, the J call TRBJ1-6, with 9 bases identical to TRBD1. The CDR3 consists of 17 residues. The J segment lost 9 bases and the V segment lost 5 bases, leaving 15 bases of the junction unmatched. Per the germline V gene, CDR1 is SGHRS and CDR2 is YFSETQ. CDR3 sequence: CASSSDAGDRVSSPLHF. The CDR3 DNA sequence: TGCGCCAGCAGTTCAGACGCCGGGGACAGGGTTTCTTCACCCCTCCACTTT.

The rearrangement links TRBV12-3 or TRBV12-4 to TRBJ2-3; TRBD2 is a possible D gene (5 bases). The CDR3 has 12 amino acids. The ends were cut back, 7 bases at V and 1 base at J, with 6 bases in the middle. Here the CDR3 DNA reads TGTGCCAGCAAGAGGGGCACAGATACGCAGTATTTT. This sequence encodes CASKRGTDTQYF.

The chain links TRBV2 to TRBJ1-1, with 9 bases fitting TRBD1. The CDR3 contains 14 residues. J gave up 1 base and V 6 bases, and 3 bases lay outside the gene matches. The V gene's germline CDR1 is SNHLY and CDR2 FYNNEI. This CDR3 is CASRVDRGNTEAFF. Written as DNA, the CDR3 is TGTGCCAGCAGGGTGGACAGGGGGAACACTGAAGCTTTCTTT.

As DNA, the CDR3 is TGTGCCAGTAGTGTCGGGAGCTCCTACAATGAGCAGTTCTTC. Translated: CASSVGSSYNEQFF. The rearrangement uses TRBV19 and TRBJ2-1, with D possibly TRBD2 on 6 matching bases. Between the trimmed V and J ends, which lost 5 bases and 0 bases, there was a span of 8 bases. Germline CDR1 reads LNHDA; CDR2 reads SQIVND (reference sequence). The CDR3 length is 14 residues.

CDR3 DNA sequence: TGTGCCTGGAGTCTACAGGGTTACGAGCAGTACGTC. The encoded protein is CAWSLQGYEQYV. This sequence joins TRBV30 and TRBJ2-7; TRBD1 is a possible D gene (6 bases). Germline V lookup: CDR1 GTSNPN, CDR2 SVGIG (reference sequence). The CDR3 totals 12 residues. V shed 2 bases and J shed 4 bases, with 9 bases lying between them.

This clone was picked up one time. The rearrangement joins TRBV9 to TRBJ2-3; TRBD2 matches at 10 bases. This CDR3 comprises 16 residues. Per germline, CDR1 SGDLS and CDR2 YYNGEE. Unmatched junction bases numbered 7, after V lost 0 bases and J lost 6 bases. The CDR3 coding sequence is TGTGCCAGCAGCGTAGCCCTAGCGGGAGACTGGGATACGCAGTATTTT. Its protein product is CASSVALAGDWDTQYF.

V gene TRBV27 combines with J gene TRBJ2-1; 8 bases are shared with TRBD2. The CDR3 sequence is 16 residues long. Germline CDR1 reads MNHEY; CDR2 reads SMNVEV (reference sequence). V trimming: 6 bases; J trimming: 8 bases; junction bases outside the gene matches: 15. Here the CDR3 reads CASRGAGGPRGDEQFF. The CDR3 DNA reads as TGTGCCAGCAGGGGGGCGGGGGGCCCTCGGGGCGATGAGCAGTTCTTC.

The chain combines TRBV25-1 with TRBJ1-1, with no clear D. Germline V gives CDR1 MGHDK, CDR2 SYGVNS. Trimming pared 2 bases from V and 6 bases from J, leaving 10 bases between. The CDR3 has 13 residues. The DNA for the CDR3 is TGTGCCAGCAGTGAAACGTACTTATCTGAAGCTTTCTTT. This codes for CASSETYLSEAFF.

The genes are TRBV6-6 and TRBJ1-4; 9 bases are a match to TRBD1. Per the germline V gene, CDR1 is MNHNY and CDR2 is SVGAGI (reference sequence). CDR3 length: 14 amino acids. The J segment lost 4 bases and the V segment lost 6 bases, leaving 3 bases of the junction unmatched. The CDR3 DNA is TGTGCCAGCAGGCCGACAGGGGGTAATGAAAAACTGTTTTTT. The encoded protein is CASRPTGGNEKLFF.